The 13 T cell receptor beta chains below come from one sample, sequenced in a study of T cell changes during pregnancy in multiple sclerosis. This table comes from immunoSEQ multiplex PCR, and its TCRdb copy is limited to in-frame clones, with some not included. The table has roughly 87,000 clones, around 90% seen once; the top ten hold 3.5%. Sequences were derived from PBMCs, sampled in the first trimester of pregnancy. The receptor source for this set is a female donor in good health, serving as a control in a pregnancy study. Some clones in this sample may be carry-over from other donors' samples.

The J gene is TRBJ2-5, the V gene TRBV6-1, with D possibly being TRBD2 (5 bases). The CDR3 spans 13 residues. Germline V CDR1 and CDR2: MNHNS, SASEGT. Trimming cost V 6 bases and J 1 base, with 9 bases left between them. The CDR3 sequence: CASSWGVQETQYF. The DNA of the CDR3 is TGTGCCAGCAGCTGGGGAGTCCAAGAGACCCAGTACTTC.

This chain connects TRBV9 to TRBJ2-6, with TRBD1 identical over 9 bases. This CDR3 is 18 amino acids long. Germline V CDR1 and CDR2: SGDLS, YYNGEE. Losses at the gene ends were 0 bases for V and 4 bases for J; bases not matched to a gene: 8. CDR3 nucleotide sequence: TGTGCCAGCAGCGTAGCTACAGGGGGCTCATCGGGGGCCAACGTCCTGACTTTC. Protein product: CASSVATGGSSGANVLTF.

V gene TRBV6-5 combines with J gene TRBJ2-1, with TRBD2 matching 8 bases. CDR3 size: 16 residues. Germline CDR1 and CDR2: MNHEY and SVGAGI. Unmatched junction bases numbered 9, after V lost 4 bases and J lost 4 bases. For the CDR3, the DNA is TGTGCCAGCAGTTTCACCGCGGGAGGCACTTACAATGAGCAGTTCTTC. Its translation is CASSFTAGGTYNEQFF.

J is TRBJ2-5 and V is TRBV7-9; TRBD2 aligns across 8 bases. Losses at the gene ends were 7 bases for V and 1 base for J; bases not matched to a gene: 8. The CDR3 spans 15 residues. CDR1 is SEHNR and CDR2 is FQNEAQ in the germline V gene (reference sequence). Here the CDR3 DNA reads TGTGCCAGCACCTCACTAGCGGAAACCCAAGAGACCCAGTACTTC. Translated: CASTSLAETQETQYF.

The chain recombines TRBV6-1 with TRBJ1-1, with D unclear. CDR1 is MNHNS, CDR2 SASEGT, per germline. CDR3 length: 14 amino acids. Trimming removed 6 bases from V and 3 bases from J, with 14 bases in between. The CDR3 spells CASSRRGRDTEAFF. CDR3 DNA sequence: TGTGCCAGCAGCCGTCGAGGGAGGGACACTGAAGCTTTCTTT.

The chain carries TRBV4-1 and TRBJ2-6; 8 bases line up with TRBD1. CDR1 is MGHRA and CDR2 is YSYEKL in the germline V gene. The CDR3 contains 18 residues. V dropped 4 bases and J dropped 4; count of bases not matched to a gene: 12. The CDR3 region is CASSPTRGQGPGANVLTF. For the CDR3, the DNA is TGCGCCAGCAGCCCAACACGCGGACAGGGTCCCGGGGCCAACGTCCTGACTTTC.

V is TRBV7-9 and J is TRBJ1-4, with D uncertain. Germline loops: CDR1 SEHNR, CDR2 FQNEAQ (reference sequence). V shed 4 bases and J shed 5 bases, with 11 bases lying between them. This CDR3 region has 14 residues. This CDR3 is CASSSRPANEKLFF. The CDR3 DNA reads as TGTGCCAGCAGCTCTAGGCCAGCCAATGAAAAACTGTTTTTT.

J is TRBJ2-7 and V is TRBV6-6; D is ambiguous. The germline V gene has CDR1 MNHNY and CDR2 SVGAGI (reference sequence). The CDR3 loop spans 12 amino acids. V was trimmed by 6 bases and J by 4 bases, leaving 10 bases between them. This CDR3 reads CASSSIHYEQYF. The CDR3 DNA is TGTGCCAGCAGCTCCATACATTACGAGCAGTACTTC.

The chain couples TRBV5-1 to TRBJ2-3; TRBD2 agrees at 13 bases. The CDR3 covers 15 residues. Per the germline V gene, CDR1 is SGHRS and CDR2 is YFSETQ. V shed 4 bases and J 6 bases; nucleotides not matched to a gene: 5. This chain's CDR3 is CASSRGLAGEDTQYF. The CDR3, as DNA: TGCGCCAGCAGCCGTGGACTAGCGGGAGAGGATACGCAGTATTTT.

The rearrangement joins TRBV7-9 to TRBJ2-1; a weak D match, TRBD2 (7 bases). Between the trimmed V and J ends, which lost 3 bases and 13 bases, there was a span of 16 bases. The length of the CDR3 is 13 residues. Germline V CDR1 and CDR2: SEHNR, FQNEAQ (reference sequence). The CDR3 DNA is TGTGCCAGCAGCTTCCGCCCGGGGGGCTTCCAGTTCTTC. Its protein is CASSFRPGGFQFF.

The chain recombines TRBV5-6 with TRBJ1-1; D gene unclear. The CDR3 covers 16 residues. Germline values: CDR1 SGHDT, CDR2 YYEEEE. V gave up 3 bases and J gave up 0 bases, with 15 bases separating them. The DNA for the CDR3 is TGTGCCAGCAGCTGGAGTTTGGAGCAGATGAACACTGAAGCTTTCTTT. It is translated as CASSWSLEQMNTEAFF.

The gene calls are TRBV25-1 and TRBJ2-4; D is possibly TRBD2 (6 bases). Trimming stripped 5 bases from V and 9 bases from J, with 11 bases between. The germline CDR1 and CDR2 sequences are MGHDK and SYGVNS. The CDR3 extends over 12 amino acids. The CDR3 nucleotides are TGTGCCAGCAGTCAAGTGGGGGGCATTCAGTACTTC. This gives the protein CASSQVGGIQYF.

The sample holds a few counts of this clone. The CDR3 bases are TGCGCCAGCAGCCACAGGGGGCTTGGGGCCAACGTCCTGACTTTC. It specifies CASSHRGLGANVLTF. The V gene is TRBV23-1, the J gene TRBJ2-6, with 9 bases identical to TRBD1. TRBV23-1 carries the ORF label, with uncertain function. V lost 6 bases and J lost 3; bases outside the gene matches: 3. The CDR3 consists of 15 residues.